The clone carrying this T cell receptor (beta chain) came up a few times. Its specificity is not known. Regarding treatment: oral pan-JAK inhibitor, 5-10 mg twice daily. The data are from a study of CD8+ T cells in alopecia areata. Study background: Tofacitinib administration to treated patients was oral, at 5 to 10 mg twice daily. General observations from the study: Amid tofacitinib therapy, many expanded lesional clones stayed present in scalp and blood.

Trimming left V 3 bases short and J 5 bases short, with 13 bases between. Germline V gene data show CDR1 as GTSNPN and CDR2 as SVGIG (reference sequence). The CDR3 spans 13 residues. Sequencing relied on a cDNA template that was reverse transcribed from extracted RNA. Measured with immunoSEQ multiplex PCR; TCRdb has only the in-frame clones, and not every one. The sample includes under 150,000 clones, about 50% of them seen just once. The sample here was CD4+ T cells sorted from blood, taken at week 4, from a patient treated with tofacitinib. This receptor was obtained from a human donor with alopecia areata. The gene calls are TRBV30 and TRBJ1-2; TRBD1 is a possible D gene (6 bases). DNA of the CDR3: TGTGCCTGGAGCTTACAGGGTTTTTATGGCTACACCTTC. Translation gives CAWSLQGFYGYTF.